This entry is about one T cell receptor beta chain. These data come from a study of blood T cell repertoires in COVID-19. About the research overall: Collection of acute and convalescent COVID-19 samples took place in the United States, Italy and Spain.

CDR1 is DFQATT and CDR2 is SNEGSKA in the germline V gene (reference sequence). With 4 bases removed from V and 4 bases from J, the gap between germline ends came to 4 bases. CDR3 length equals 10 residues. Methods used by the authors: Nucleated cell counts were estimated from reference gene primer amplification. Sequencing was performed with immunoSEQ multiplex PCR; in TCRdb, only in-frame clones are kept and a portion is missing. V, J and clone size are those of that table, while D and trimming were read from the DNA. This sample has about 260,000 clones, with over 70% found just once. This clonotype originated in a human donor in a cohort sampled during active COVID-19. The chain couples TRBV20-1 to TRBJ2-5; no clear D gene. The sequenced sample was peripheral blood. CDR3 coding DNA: TGCAGTGCTACTTTAGAGACCCAGTACTTC. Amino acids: CSATLETQYF.